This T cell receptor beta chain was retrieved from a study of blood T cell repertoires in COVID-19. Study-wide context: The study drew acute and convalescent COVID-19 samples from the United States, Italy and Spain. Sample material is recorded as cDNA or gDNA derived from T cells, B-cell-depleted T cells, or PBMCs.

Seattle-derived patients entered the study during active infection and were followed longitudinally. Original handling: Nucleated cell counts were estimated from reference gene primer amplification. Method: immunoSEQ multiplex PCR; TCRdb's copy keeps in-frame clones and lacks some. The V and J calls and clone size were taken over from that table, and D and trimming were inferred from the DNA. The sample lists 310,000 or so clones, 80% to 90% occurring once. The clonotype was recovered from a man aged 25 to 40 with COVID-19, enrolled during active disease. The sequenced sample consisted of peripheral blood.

CDR3 sequence: CASSRSDRGRHEQYF. The CDR3 coding sequence is TGTGCCAGCAGTAGATCGGACAGGGGTAGGCACGAGCAGTACTTC. The chain couples TRBV28 to TRBJ2-7; 9 bases are shared with TRBD1. Trimming removed 5 bases from V and 5 bases from J; junction bases left unmatched: 10. Germline V lookup: CDR1 MDHEN, CDR2 SYDVKM. This CDR3 is built from 15 residues. Full variable domain (missing parts from reference TRBV28 and TRBJ2-7): DVKVTQSSRYLVKRTGEKVFLECVQDMDHENMFWYRQDPGLGLRLIYFSYDVKMKEKGDIPEGYSVSREKKERFSLILESASTNQTSMYLCASSRSDRGRHEQYFGPGTRLTVT.